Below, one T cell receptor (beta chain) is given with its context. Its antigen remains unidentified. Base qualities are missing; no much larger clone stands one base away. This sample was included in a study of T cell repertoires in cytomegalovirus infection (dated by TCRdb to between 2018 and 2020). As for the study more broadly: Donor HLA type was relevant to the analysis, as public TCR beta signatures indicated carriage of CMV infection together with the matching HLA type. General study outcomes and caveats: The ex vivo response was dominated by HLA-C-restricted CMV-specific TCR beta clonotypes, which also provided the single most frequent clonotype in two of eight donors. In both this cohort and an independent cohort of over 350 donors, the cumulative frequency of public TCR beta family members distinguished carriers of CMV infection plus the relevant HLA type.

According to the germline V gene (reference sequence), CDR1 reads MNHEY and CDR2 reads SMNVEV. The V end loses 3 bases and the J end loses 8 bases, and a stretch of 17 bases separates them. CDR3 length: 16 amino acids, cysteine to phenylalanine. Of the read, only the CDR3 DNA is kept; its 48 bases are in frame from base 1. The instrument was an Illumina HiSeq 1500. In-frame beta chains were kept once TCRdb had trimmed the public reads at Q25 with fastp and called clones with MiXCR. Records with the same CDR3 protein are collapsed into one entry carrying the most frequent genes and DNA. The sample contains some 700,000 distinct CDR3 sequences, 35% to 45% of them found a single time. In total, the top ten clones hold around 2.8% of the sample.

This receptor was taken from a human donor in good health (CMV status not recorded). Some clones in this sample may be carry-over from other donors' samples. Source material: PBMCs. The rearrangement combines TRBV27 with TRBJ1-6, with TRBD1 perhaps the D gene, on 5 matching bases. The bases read TGTGCCAGCAGTTTGCAATCGGGGCGGGGGGATTCACCCCTCCACTTT. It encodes CASSLQSGRGDSPLHF.